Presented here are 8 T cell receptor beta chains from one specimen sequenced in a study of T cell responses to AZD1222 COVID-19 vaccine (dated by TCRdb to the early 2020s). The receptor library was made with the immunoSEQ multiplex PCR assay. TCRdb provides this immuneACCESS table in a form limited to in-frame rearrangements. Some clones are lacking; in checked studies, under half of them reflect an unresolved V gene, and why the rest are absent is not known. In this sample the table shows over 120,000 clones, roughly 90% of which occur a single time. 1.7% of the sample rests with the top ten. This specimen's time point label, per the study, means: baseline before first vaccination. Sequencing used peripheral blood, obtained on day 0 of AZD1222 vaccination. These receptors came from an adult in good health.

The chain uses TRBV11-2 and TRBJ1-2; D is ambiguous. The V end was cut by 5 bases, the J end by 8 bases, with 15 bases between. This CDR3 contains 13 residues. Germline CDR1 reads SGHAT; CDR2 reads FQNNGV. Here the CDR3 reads CASSIPEAGGYTF. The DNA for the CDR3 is TGTGCCAGCAGCATCCCTGAGGCCGGGGGCTACACCTTC.

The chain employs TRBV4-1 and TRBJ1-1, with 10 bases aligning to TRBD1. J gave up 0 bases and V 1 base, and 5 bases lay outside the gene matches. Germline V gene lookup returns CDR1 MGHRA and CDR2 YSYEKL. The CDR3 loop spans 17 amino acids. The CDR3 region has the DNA TGCGCCAGCAGCCAAGGGACAGGGGGTGGGGTGAACACTGAAGCTTTCTTT. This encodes CASSQGTGGGVNTEAFF.

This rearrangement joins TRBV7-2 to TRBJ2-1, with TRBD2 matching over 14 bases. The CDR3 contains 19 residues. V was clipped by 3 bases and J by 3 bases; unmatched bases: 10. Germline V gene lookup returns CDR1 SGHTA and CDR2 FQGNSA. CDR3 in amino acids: CASSFPLTSGRALYNEQFF. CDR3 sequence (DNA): TGTGCCAGCAGCTTCCCCTTGACTAGCGGGAGGGCCCTCTACAATGAGCAGTTCTTC.

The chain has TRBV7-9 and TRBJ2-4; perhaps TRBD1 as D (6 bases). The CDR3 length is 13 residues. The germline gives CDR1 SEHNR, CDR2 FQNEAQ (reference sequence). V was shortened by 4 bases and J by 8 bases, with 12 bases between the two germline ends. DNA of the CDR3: TGTGCCAGCAGCTCACAGGGCGGAGACATTCAGTACTTC. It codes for CASSSQGGDIQYF.

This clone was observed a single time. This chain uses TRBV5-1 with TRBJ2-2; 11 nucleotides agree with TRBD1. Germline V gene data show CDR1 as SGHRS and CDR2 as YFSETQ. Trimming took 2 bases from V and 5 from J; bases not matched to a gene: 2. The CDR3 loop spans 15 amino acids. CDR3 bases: TGCGCCAGCAGCTTAGGACAGGGGGCGACCGGGGAGCTGTTTTTT. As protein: CASSLGQGATGELFF.

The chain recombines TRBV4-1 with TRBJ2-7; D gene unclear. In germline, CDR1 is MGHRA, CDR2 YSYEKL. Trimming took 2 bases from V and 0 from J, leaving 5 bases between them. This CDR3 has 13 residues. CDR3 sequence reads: CASSQTDSYEQYF. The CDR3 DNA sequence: TGCGCCAGCAGCCAAACCGACTCCTACGAGCAGTACTTC.

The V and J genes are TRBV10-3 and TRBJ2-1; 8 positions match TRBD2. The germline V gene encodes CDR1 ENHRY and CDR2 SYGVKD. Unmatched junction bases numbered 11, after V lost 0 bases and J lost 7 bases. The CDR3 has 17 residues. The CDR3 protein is CAISESISDSGKNEQFF. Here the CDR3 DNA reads TGTGCCATCAGTGAGTCGATTTCGGATAGCGGGAAGAATGAGCAGTTCTTC.

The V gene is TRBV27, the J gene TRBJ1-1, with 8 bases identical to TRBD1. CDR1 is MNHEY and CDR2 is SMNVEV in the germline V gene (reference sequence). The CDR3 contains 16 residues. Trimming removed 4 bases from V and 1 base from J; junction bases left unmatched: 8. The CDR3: CASSSKTGTGNTEAFF. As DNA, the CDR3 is TGTGCCAGCAGTTCCAAGACCGGGACAGGGAACACTGAAGCTTTCTTT.